These 25 T cell receptor beta chains share one sample of origin, sequenced in a study of T cell repertoires in cytomegalovirus infection. TCRdb ran MiXCR on the reads and lists one entry per CDR3 protein. The profile shows 650,000 to 900,000 distinct CDR3 sequences, 25% to 30% of them singletons. The antigens for these receptors are not known. The sample was cultured CD8+ T cells from PBMCs, taken from culture after CMV antigen stimulation. The origin of the receptors is a human donor in good health (CMV status not recorded). Some clones in this sample may be carry-over from other donors' samples.

The V gene is TRBV7-8, the J gene TRBJ1-2; possible D gene TRBD1, 6 bases. V was trimmed by 5 bases and J by 7 bases, leaving 17 bases between them. Per germline, CDR1 SGHVS and CDR2 FQNEAQ. The CDR3 has 14 residues. This CDR3 is CASSRGGGGPGYTF. The CDR3 DNA sequence: TGTGCCAGCAGCAGAGGGGGGGGGGGACCTGGCTACACCTTC.

This clonotype appeared a few times. V and J are TRBV6-2 or TRBV6-3 and TRBJ1-5; D remains unclear. Germline V gene lookup returns CDR1 MNHEY and CDR2 SVGEGT. The CDR3 is made up of 16 amino acids. Trimming left V 6 bases short and J 0 bases short, with 15 bases between. CDR3: CASSPTERYSNQPQHF. CDR3 nucleotide sequence: TGTGCCAGCAGCCCTACAGAGCGCTATAGCAATCAGCCCCAGCATTTT.

The V gene is TRBV6-2 or TRBV6-3, the J gene TRBJ1-5; no definite D call. In germline, CDR1 is MNHEY, CDR2 SVGEGT. V lost 0 bases, J lost 0 bases, and 9 bases lay in between. CDR3 size: 16 residues. The CDR3 spells CASSYSAAPSNQPQHF. CDR3 DNA sequence: TGTGCCAGCAGTTACTCCGCGGCCCCTAGCAATCAGCCCCAGCATTTT.

This clonotype has only a few counts. The chain employs TRBV4-1 and TRBJ1-1; 9 bases line up with TRBD1. J was trimmed by 9 bases and V by 5 bases; bases with no gene match: 7. Germline CDR1 reads MGHRA; CDR2 reads YSYEKL. This CDR3 contains 13 residues. In DNA, the CDR3 is TGCGCCAGCAGCTTTGACAGGGGGAAGAAAGCTTTCTTT. It yields the protein CASSFDRGKKAFF.

This clonotype was observed a few times. An end of the junction does not agree with germline; a read error may underlie this. The chain joins TRBV4-3 to TRBJ2-1, with D perhaps TRBD1 (6 bases). Germline CDR1 LGHNA, CDR2 YSLEER. The CDR3 extends over 13 amino acids. The CDR3 region has the DNA TGCGCCAGCAGCCAAGATATCCGGGACACAACCTACTTC. Protein product: CASSQDIRDTTYF.

The V call is TRBV28, the J call TRBJ1-2; 9 nucleotides agree with TRBD1. The J segment lost 8 bases and the V segment lost 4 bases, leaving 8 bases of the junction unmatched. CDR3 size: 14 residues. Germline-derived CDR1 and CDR2 are MDHEN and SYDVKM. CDR3 coding DNA: TGTGCCAGCAGTTCCAACAGGGGGCACGGGGGCTACACCTTC. Encoded protein: CASSSNRGHGGYTF.

This clonotype was detected many times. The V call is TRBV7-2, the J call TRBJ2-5; 7 bases line up with TRBD2. The CDR3 runs to 13 residues. The V segment lost 1 base and the J segment 4 bases; nucleotides outside the gene matches: 0. Per the germline V gene, CDR1 is SGHTA and CDR2 is FQGNSA. The CDR3 sequence is CASSLGLAETQYF. In DNA, the CDR3 is TGTGCCAGCAGCTTAGGACTAGCAGAGACCCAGTACTTC.

V is TRBV27 and J is TRBJ2-1, with 7 positions matching TRBD2. Germline CDR1 MNHEY, CDR2 SMNVEV (reference sequence). V lost 1 base to trimming and J lost 9 bases; unmatched junction nucleotides: 6. The CDR3 loop spans 14 amino acids. The CDR3, as DNA: TGTGCCAGCAGTTTATTTGGGACTACGGGTGAGCAGTTCTTC. It encodes CASSLFGTTGEQFF.

The chain employs TRBV29-1 and TRBJ1-4; D is possibly TRBD1 (5 bases). Germline V gene sequence: CDR1 SQVTM, CDR2 ANQGSEA. The V end was cut by 1 base, the J end by 8 bases, with 11 bases between. This CDR3 comprises 13 residues. The CDR3 sequence is CSVEGRVGEKLFF. Written as DNA, the CDR3 is TGCAGCGTTGAAGGCAGGGTGGGGGAAAAACTGTTTTTT.

There are a few counts of this clonotype. The V gene is TRBV27, the J gene TRBJ2-3; 11 bases are a match to TRBD2. J was trimmed by 2 bases and V by 4 bases; bases with no gene match: 5. Germline V gene lookup returns CDR1 MNHEY and CDR2 SMNVEV (reference sequence). CDR3 length: 16 amino acids. The CDR3 nucleotides read TGTGCCAGCAGTTATCTAGCGGGGGGTTCCACAGATACGCAGTATTTT. Amino acid sequence: CASSYLAGGSTDTQYF.

This clonotype was recorded at least ten times. The genes are TRBV27 and TRBJ2-1; 11 bases map to TRBD2. There are 15 residues in the CDR3. V trimming: 6 bases; J trimming: 4 bases; junction bases outside the gene matches: 5. CDR1 and CDR2 from the germline V gene are MNHEY and SMNVEV (reference sequence). This CDR3 reads CASRYTSGGYNEQFF. CDR3 nucleotides: TGTGCCAGCAGATATACTAGCGGGGGTTACAATGAGCAGTTCTTC.

This clonotype turned up a few times. The rearrangement uses TRBV7-9 and TRBJ1-1, with D uncertain. The CDR3 has 17 amino acids. The V gene's germline CDR1 is SEHNR and CDR2 FQNEAQ (reference sequence). Trimming shortened V by 3 bases and J by 0 bases, and 17 bases separated the two germline ends. CDR3 sequence: CASSFPTSGKMNTEAFF. As DNA, the CDR3 is TGTGCCAGCAGCTTCCCAACCTCCGGAAAAATGAACACTGAAGCTTTCTTT.

The chain employs TRBV28 and TRBJ2-1; tentative D call: TRBD1 (7 bases). The CDR3 is 16 residues long. Deletions cut 3 bases from V and 8 bases from J, with 20 bases between. CDR1 is MDHEN, CDR2 SYDVKM, per germline. The CDR3 DNA reads as TGTGCCAGCAGTTTTGTCGGCAGGGGGGTTAGGGATGAGCAGTTCTTC. This sequence encodes CASSFVGRGVRDEQFF.

The genes are TRBV20-1 and TRBJ2-3, with 10 bases fitting TRBD2. With V trimmed by 5 bases and J by 1 base, 6 bases remained unmatched. Germline V gives CDR1 DFQATT, CDR2 SNEGSKA (reference sequence). This CDR3 is 15 amino acids long. CDR3 sequence reads: CSADLSGGRTDTQYF. In DNA form, the CDR3 reads TGCAGTGCTGACCTTAGCGGGGGGCGCACAGATACGCAGTATTTT.

This clonotype was counted a few times. CDR3 protein: CASSEAGYRGYTF. The CDR3 nucleotides are TGTGCCAGCAGTGAAGCGGGTTATCGAGGCTACACCTTC. The J gene is TRBJ1-2, the V gene TRBV2, with unresolved D. The CDR3 contains 13 residues. Germline lookup yields CDR1 SNHLY and CDR2 FYNNEI. V lost 0 bases and J 8 bases, leaving 10 bases between the germline ends.

This clonotype came up a few times. The CDR3, as DNA: TGTGCCAGCAGTTATTGGGCTGGGGGGGATCAGCCCCAGCATTTT. This encodes CASSYWAGGDQPQHF. V gene TRBV12-3 or TRBV12-4 combines with J gene TRBJ1-5; maybe TRBD1 (5 bases). The CDR3 has 15 amino acids. The V gene lost 4 bases and the J gene lost 5 bases, with 15 bases spanning the gap.

This clonotype has ten or more counts. The chain is built from TRBV7-9 and TRBJ2-2; 9 bases map to TRBD1. V was pared by 4 bases and J by 1 base, with 4 bases of the junction left unmatched. The CDR3 has 16 residues. CDR1 and CDR2 from the germline V gene are SEHNR and FQNEAQ (reference sequence). Written as DNA, the CDR3 is TGTGCCAGCAGCTCTCGACAGGGGGAGAACACCGGGGAGCTGTTTTTT. Its translation: CASSSRQGENTGELFF.

Concerning this clonotype: A read error may account for a junction end that differs from germline. The chain carries TRBV5-1 and TRBJ2-1, with a weak D call TRBD2 (5 bases). CDR3 length equals 16 residues. In germline, CDR1 is SGHRS, CDR2 YFSETQ. CDR3: CASSLGWGEKYNVQFF. CDR3 nucleotide sequence: TGCGCCAGCAGCTTGGGGTGGGGAGAGAAATACAATGTGCAGTTCTTC.

This clonotype was counted between two and nine times. The V and J genes are TRBV12-3 or TRBV12-4 and TRBJ2-3, with D perhaps TRBD1 or TRBD2 (5 bases each). Trimming shortened V by 3 bases and J by 2 bases, and 15 bases separated the two germline ends. The CDR3 runs to 16 residues. The DNA for the CDR3 is TGTGCCAGCAGTTTTAGGGACGCACCATACACAGATACGCAGTATTTT. This sequence encodes CASSFRDAPYTDTQYF.

A few counts support this clonotype. The chain links TRBV12-3 or TRBV12-4 to TRBJ1-2, with D uncertain. This CDR3 comprises 10 residues. Between the trimmed V and J ends, which lost 8 bases and 13 bases, there was a span of 14 bases. The CDR3 here is CASFLNGFTF. In nucleotides, the CDR3 is TGTGCCAGCTTTCTGAACGGTTTCACCTTC.

This clonotype occurred a few times. This rearrangement joins TRBV7-6 to TRBJ2-1; 7 bases are shared with TRBD1. The CDR3 consists of 12 residues. The J segment lost 8 bases and the V segment lost 4 bases, leaving 2 bases of the junction unmatched. Germline V lookup: CDR1 SGHVS, CDR2 FNYEAQ. CDR3 region: CASSSDRDEQFF. CDR3 nucleotide sequence: TGTGCCAGCAGCTCCGACAGGGATGAGCAGTTCTTC.

The chain joins TRBV23-1 to TRBJ2-4, with D perhaps matching TRBD1 (6 bases). TRBV23-1 is identified as an open reading frame with a role that is uncertain. This CDR3 region has 17 residues. Trimming took off 2 bases at V and 4 bases at J, with 18 bases between the two ends. The CDR3: CASSQLQGNRLKNIQYF. CDR3 coding DNA: TGCGCCAGCAGTCAACTACAGGGAAACCGGTTAAAAAACATTCAGTACTTC.

The chain joins TRBV6-6 to TRBJ2-7; tentatively, D is TRBD1 (6 bases). Germline V CDR1 and CDR2: MNHNY, SVGAGI (reference sequence). V was clipped by 2 bases and J by 6 bases, with 14 bases between them. This CDR3 region has 14 residues. For the CDR3, the DNA is TGTGCCAGCAGTTACCAGGGACACCAGGGCGAGCAGTACTTC. Encoded protein: CASSYQGHQGEQYF.

This clonotype was observed a few times. The V gene is TRBV16, the J gene TRBJ1-1; possible D gene TRBD1, 5 bases. The CDR3 is 12 amino acids. Germline values: CDR1 KGHSY, CDR2 FQNENV. Trimming stripped 0 bases from V and 10 bases from J, with 9 bases between. In DNA form, the CDR3 reads TGTGCCAGCAGCCAATCGGCAGGGACAGCTTTCTTT. It is translated as CASSQSAGTAFF.

This clonotype has at least ten counts. The chain recombines TRBV7-2 with TRBJ2-7; the D is unclear. Germline V gene data show CDR1 as SGHTA and CDR2 as FQGNSA. The length of the CDR3 is 11 residues. V was cut by 5 bases and J by 0 bases, with 2 bases left in between. The chain's CDR3 is CASSASYEQYF. In nucleotides, the CDR3 is TGTGCCAGCAGCGCCTCCTACGAGCAGTACTTC.